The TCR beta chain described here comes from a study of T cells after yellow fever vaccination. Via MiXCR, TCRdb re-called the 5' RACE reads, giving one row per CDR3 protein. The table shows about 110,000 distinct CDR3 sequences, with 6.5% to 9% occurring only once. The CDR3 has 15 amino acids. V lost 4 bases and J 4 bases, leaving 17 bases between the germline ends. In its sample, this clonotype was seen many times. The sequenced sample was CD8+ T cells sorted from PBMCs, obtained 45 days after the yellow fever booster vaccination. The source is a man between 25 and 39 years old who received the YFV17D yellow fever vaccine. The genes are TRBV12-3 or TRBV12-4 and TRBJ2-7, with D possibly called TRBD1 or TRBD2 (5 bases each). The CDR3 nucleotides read TGTGCCAGCAGTTCCAAGTCCGGGACGCCGTACGAGCAGTACTTC. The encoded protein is CASSSKSGTPYEQYF.